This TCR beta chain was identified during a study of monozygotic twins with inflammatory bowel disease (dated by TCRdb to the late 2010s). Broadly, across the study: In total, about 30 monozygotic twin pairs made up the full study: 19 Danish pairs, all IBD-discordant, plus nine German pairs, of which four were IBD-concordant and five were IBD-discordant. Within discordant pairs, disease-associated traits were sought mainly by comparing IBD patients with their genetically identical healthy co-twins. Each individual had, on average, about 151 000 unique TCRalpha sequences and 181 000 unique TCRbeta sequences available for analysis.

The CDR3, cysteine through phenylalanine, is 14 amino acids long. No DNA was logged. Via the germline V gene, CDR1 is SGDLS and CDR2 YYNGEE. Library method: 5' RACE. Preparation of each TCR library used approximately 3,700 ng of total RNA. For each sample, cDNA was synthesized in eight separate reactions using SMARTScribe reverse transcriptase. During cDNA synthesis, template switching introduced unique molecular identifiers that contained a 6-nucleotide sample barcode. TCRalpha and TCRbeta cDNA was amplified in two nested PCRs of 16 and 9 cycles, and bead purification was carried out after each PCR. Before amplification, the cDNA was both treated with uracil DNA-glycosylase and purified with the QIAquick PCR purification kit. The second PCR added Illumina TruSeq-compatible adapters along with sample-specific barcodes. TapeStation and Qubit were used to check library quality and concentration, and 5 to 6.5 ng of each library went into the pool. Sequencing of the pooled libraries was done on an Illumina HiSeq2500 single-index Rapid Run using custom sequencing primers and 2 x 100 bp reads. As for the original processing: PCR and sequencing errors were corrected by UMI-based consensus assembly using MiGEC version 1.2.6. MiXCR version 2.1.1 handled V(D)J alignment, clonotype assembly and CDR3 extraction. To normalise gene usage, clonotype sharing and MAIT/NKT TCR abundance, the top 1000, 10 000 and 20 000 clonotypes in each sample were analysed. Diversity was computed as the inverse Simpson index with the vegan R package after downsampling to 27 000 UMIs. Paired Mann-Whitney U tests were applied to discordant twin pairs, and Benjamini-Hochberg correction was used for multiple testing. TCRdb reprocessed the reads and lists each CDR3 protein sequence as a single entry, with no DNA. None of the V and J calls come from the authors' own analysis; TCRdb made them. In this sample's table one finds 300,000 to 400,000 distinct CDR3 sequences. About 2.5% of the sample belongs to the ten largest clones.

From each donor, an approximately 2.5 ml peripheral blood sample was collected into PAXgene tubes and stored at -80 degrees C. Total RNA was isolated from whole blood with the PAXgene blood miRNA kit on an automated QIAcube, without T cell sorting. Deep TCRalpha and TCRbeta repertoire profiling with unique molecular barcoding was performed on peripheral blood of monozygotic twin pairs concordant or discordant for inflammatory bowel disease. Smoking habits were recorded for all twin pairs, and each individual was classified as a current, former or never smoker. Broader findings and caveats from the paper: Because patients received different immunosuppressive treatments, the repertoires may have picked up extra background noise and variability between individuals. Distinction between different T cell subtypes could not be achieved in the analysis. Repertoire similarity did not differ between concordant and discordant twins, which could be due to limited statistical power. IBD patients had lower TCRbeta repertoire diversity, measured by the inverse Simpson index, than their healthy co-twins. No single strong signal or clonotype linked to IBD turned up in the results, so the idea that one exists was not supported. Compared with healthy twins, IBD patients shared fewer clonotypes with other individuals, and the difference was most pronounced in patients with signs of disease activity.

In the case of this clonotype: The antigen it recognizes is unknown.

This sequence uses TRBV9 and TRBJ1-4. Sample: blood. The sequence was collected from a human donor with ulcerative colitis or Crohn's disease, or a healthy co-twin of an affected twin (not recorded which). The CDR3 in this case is CASSGPARSEKLFF.